The 10 T cell receptor beta chains below were found in one sample sequenced in a study of blood T cells in healthy people across ages. It was with a sample-barcoded 5' primer and a J-beta primer mix that a second PCR of about 6 to 12 cycles was run. TCRdb passed the 5' RACE reads through MiXCR, listing each CDR3 protein once. The sample consists of about 1,400,000 distinct CDR3 sequences, about 40% of them appearing once. Sequences were obtained from blood. These receptors came from a woman aged 18 to 35 in good health.

This clonotype was observed a few times. CDR3 bases: TGCAGCGTTGTGATACAGGGGGGCAACACTGAAGCTTTCTTT. Encoded protein: CSVVIQGGNTEAFF. This chain joins TRBV29-1 and TRBJ1-1, with 8 bases lining up with TRBD1. The V gene's germline CDR1 is SQVTM and CDR2 ANQGSEA. V was pared by 4 bases and J by 2 bases, with 6 bases of the junction left unmatched. This CDR3 is 14 amino acids long.

The V call is TRBV6-1, the J call TRBJ2-7; D may be TRBD2 (7 bases). V lost 6 bases and J 2 bases, leaving 26 bases between the germline ends. Germline assignment: CDR1 MNHNS and CDR2 SASEGT. The CDR3 loop spans 18 amino acids. The CDR3 DNA is TGTGCCAGCAGAGGGATTGCGGGGGCCCGTCTCGGGGCCTACGAGCAGTACTTC. Translation gives CASRGIAGARLGAYEQYF.

This clonotype was counted a few times. The rearrangement joins TRBV7-7 to TRBJ2-1, with TRBD2 as a possible D gene (6 bases). Germline V CDR1 and CDR2: SSHAT, FNYEAQ (reference sequence). Between the trimmed V and J ends, which lost 5 bases and 10 bases, there was a span of 24 bases. This CDR3 has 16 amino acids. DNA of the CDR3: TGTGCCAGCAGCAAGCGGGCAGCGGTTACCGTAGGGGAGCAGTTCTTC. Protein sequence: CASSKRAAVTVGEQFF.

This clonotype has just a few counts. The chain has TRBV7-8 and TRBJ2-7; D perhaps matches TRBD2 (6 bases). Trimming took 4 bases from V and 3 from J, leaving 16 bases between them. The CDR3 extends over 15 amino acids. CDR1 is SGHVS, CDR2 FQNEAQ, per germline. CDR3 protein: CASSYIRAGSYEQYF. The CDR3 region has the DNA TGTGCCAGCAGCTATATCCGGGCCGGGAGCTACGAGCAGTACTTC.

The chain links TRBV6-5 to TRBJ2-1; D is unclear. Trimming shortened V by 0 bases and J by 3 bases, and 12 bases separated the two germline ends. The CDR3 covers 16 residues. CDR1 MNHEY and CDR2 SVGAGI come from the germline V gene. The CDR3 reads CASSYSLARVYNEQFF. The CDR3 bases are TGTGCCAGCAGTTACTCTTTGGCTAGGGTCTACAATGAGCAGTTCTTC.

Note on this clonotype: Since a much larger clone is just one base distant, this may be a read error. The rearrangement joins TRBV10-3 to TRBJ2-4, with a tentative D call TRBD2 (6 bases). The ends were cut back, 4 bases at V and 5 bases at J, with 12 bases in the middle. Germline-derived CDR1 and CDR2 are ENHRY and SYGVKD. This CDR3 is built from 14 residues. The CDR3 protein is CAISAGLGQNIQYF. CDR3 sequence (DNA): TGTGCCATCAGTGCGGGACTGGGCCAAAACATTCAGTACTTC.

This sequence joins TRBV4-1 and TRBJ1-1, with a possible D match to TRBD1 (5 bases). V was clipped by 4 bases and J by 4 bases, with 19 bases between them. This CDR3 comprises 16 residues. Germline-derived CDR1 and CDR2 are MGHRA and YSYEKL. The CDR3 coding sequence is TGCGCCAGCAGCCCACCGGCTGGGGGAAGGATCACTGAAGCTTTCTTT. This encodes CASSPPAGGRITEAFF.

The genes are TRBV4-1 and TRBJ2-7; 11 positions match TRBD2. From germline, CDR1 is MGHRA and CDR2 YSYEKL. V trimming: 1 base; J trimming: 7 bases; junction bases outside the gene matches: 12. There are 17 residues in the CDR3. The CDR3 DNA reads as TGCGCCAGCAGCCAAGTTAGCGGGAGGGCCGCGGATAATGAGCAGTACTTC. Translated: CASSQVSGRAADNEQYF.

The table lists this clonotype with a few counts. The chain joins TRBV14 to TRBJ2-3, with TRBD2 identical over 8 bases. Germline V CDR1 and CDR2: SGHDN, FVKESK. V dropped 1 base and J dropped 4; count of bases not matched to a gene: 13. This CDR3 comprises 18 residues. The DNA for the CDR3 is TGTGCCAGCAGCCAAGGATTCGGAGCGGGAGCTAGGGCAGATACGCAGTATTTT. Translating gives CASSQGFGAGARADTQYF.

A few counts support this clonotype. The chain recombines TRBV3-1 with TRBJ2-4; a weak D match, TRBD2 (6 bases). Germline V lookup: CDR1 LGHDT, CDR2 YNNKEL (reference sequence). V shed 8 bases and J shed 13 bases, with 27 bases lying between them. The CDR3 runs to 15 residues. The CDR3 sequence: CASVRRGSSFYEQYF. The CDR3 region has the DNA TGTGCCAGCGTCCGACGGGGGTCATCCTTCTATGAGCAGTACTTC.